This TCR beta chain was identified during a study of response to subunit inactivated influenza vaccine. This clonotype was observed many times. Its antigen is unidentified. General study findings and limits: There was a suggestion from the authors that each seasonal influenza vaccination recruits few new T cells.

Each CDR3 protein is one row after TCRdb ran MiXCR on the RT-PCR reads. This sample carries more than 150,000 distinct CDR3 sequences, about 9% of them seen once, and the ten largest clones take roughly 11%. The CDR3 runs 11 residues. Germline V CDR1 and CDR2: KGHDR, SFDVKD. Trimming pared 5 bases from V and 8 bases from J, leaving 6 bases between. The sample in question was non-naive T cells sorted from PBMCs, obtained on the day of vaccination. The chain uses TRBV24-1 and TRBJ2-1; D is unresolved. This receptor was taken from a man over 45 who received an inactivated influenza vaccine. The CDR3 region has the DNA TGTGCCACCAGTGCTCGGGATGAGCAGTTCTTC. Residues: CATSARDEQFF.